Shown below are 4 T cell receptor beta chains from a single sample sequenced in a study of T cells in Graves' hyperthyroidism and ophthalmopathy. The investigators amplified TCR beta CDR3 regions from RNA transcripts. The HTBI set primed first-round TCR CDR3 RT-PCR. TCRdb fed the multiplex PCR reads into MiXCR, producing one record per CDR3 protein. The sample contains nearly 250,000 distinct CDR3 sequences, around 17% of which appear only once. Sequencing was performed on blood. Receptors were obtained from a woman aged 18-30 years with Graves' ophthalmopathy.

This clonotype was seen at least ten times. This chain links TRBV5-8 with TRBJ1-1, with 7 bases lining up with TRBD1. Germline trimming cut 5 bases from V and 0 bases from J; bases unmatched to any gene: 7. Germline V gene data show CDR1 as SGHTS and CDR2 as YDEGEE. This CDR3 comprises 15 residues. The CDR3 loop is CASRGGGQMNTEAFF. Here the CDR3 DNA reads TGTGCCAGCAGGGGAGGGGGACAGATGAACACTGAAGCTTTCTTT.

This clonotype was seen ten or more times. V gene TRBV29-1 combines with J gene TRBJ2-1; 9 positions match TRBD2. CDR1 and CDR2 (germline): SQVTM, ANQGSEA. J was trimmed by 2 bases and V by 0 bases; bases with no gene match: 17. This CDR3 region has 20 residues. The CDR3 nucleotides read TGCAGCGTTGAAGATCTTCGGGCTAGCGGGGCGCACCCCCCCTACAATGAGCAGTTCTTC. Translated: CSVEDLRASGAHPPYNEQFF.

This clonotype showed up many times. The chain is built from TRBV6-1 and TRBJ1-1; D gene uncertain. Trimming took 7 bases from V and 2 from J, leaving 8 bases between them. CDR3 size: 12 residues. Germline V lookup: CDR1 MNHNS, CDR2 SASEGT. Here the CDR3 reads CASMRRNTEAFF. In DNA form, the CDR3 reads TGTGCCAGCATGCGGAGAAACACTGAAGCTTTCTTT.

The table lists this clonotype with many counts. CDR3 sequence: CASSPRRGNTGELFF. The CDR3 DNA reads as TGTGCCAGCAGTCCCCGACGGGGGAACACCGGGGAGCTGTTTTTT. V usage is TRBV12-3 or TRBV12-4 and J usage is TRBJ2-2; maybe TRBD2 (5 bases). The CDR3 has 15 residues. V was shortened by 5 bases and J by 1 base, with 11 bases between the two germline ends.